A single sample is the source of the 8 T cell receptor beta chains below, sequenced in a study of cytomegalovirus exposure and HLA in healthy donors. The study ran its PCR with 60 Vbeta and 13 Jbeta primers. The assay was immunoSEQ multiplex PCR, and TCRdb's table has in-frame clones only and misses some. The repertoire holds 160,000 or so clones, approximately 86% seen once, with about 7.1% in the top ten. Sequenced input: PBMCs. The receptors here all came from a woman between 45 and 65 years old in good health and CMV-seropositive.

This sequence joins TRBV2 and TRBJ2-7, with a weak D call TRBD2 (6 bases). Deletions cut 7 bases from V and 6 bases from J, with 16 bases between. The CDR3 covers 13 residues. Germline lookup yields CDR1 SNHLY and CDR2 FYNNEI. In nucleotides, the CDR3 is TGTGCCAGCACCCCTGATAACGGGGGCGAGCAGTACTTC. Translated, it gives CASTPDNGGEQYF.

The chain is built from TRBV10-1 and TRBJ2-5; 9 positions match TRBD1. The J call may be faulty, since TRBJ2-7 better matches the DNA end. There are 17 residues in the CDR3. CDR1 WNHNN and CDR2 SYGVQD come from the germline V gene (reference sequence). CDR3 nucleotide sequence: TGCGCCAGCAGGGTTGACAGGGGGTCACCAAGCTCCTACGAGCAGTACTTC. Protein sequence: CASRVDRGSPSSYEQYF.

The rearrangement uses TRBV7-6 and TRBJ2-1, with 7 bases lining up with TRBD1. V lost 5 bases to trimming and J lost 0 bases; unmatched junction nucleotides: 10. The germline gives CDR1 SGHVS, CDR2 FNYEAQ. This CDR3 has 17 residues. DNA of the CDR3: TGTGCCAGCAGCGCAGACAGGGACCCAAGCTCCTACAATGAGCAGTTCTTC. This sequence encodes CASSADRDPSSYNEQFF.

This chain links TRBV7-2 with TRBJ1-2; 7 bases fit TRBD1. J was trimmed by 4 bases and V by 5 bases; bases with no gene match: 16. Germline values: CDR1 SGHTA, CDR2 FQGNSA. The length of the CDR3 is 17 residues. In DNA, the CDR3 is TGTGCCAGCAGCCCCGGCGGAGGGGGCCTGATACCCTATGGCTACACCTTC. Translation gives CASSPGGGGLIPYGYTF.

The chain is built from TRBV5-8 and TRBJ1-1; D is possibly TRBD1 (5 bases). The V end lost 1 base, the J end lost 0 bases, and 19 bases lay between the germline ends. CDR3 length equals 18 residues. Germline V lookup: CDR1 SGHTS, CDR2 YDEGEE. The CDR3: CASSLTPGTGLLNTEAFF. CDR3 bases: TGTGCCAGCAGCTTGACCCCCGGGACTGGGCTCCTGAACACTGAAGCTTTCTTT.

V is TRBV6-1 and J is TRBJ1-1, with D perhaps matching TRBD1 (5 bases). Germline CDR1 MNHNS, CDR2 SASEGT. The CDR3 runs 13 residues. Trimming left V 5 bases short and J 1 base short, with 8 bases between. In DNA, the CDR3 is TGTGCCAGCAGTATGACAGCGAACACTGAAGCTTTCTTT. It translates to CASSMTANTEAFF.

This chain links TRBV15 with TRBJ2-1, with D perhaps matching TRBD2 (6 bases). V was clipped by 0 bases and J by 7 bases, with 13 bases between them. CDR3 length: 15 residues. The germline V gene has CDR1 LNHNV and CDR2 YYDKDF (reference sequence). The CDR3 region is CATSRDRRGGNEQFF. For the CDR3, the DNA is TGTGCCACCAGCAGAGATAGGAGGGGTGGGAATGAGCAGTTCTTC.

The CDR3 protein is CASSLAGLYEQYF. CDR3 nucleotide sequence: TGCGCCAGCAGCTTGGCCGGGTTATACGAGCAGTACTTC. This chain joins TRBV5-1 and TRBJ2-7, with D hard to call. CDR1 is SGHRS and CDR2 is YFSETQ in the germline V gene. V was clipped by 0 bases and J by 4 bases, with 8 bases between them. This CDR3 spans 13 amino acids.